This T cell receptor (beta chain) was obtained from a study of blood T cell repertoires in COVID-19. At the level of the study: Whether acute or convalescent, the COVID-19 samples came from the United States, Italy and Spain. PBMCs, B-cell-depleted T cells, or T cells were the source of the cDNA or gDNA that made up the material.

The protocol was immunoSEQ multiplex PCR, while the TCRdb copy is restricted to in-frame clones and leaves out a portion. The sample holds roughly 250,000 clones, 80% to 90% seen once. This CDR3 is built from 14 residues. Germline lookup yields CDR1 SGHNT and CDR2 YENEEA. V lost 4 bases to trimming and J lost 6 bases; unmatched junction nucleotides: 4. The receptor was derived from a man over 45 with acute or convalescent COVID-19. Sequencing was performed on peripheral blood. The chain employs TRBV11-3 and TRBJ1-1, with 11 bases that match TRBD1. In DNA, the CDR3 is TGTGCCAGCAGCTCTGGACAGGGGGCGGCTGAAGCTTTCTTT. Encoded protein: CASSSGQGAAEAFF.